One sample yielded the 25 T cell receptor beta chains listed below, sequenced in a study of T cell repertoires in cytomegalovirus infection. TCRdb re-called the reads through MiXCR, storing one row per CDR3 protein. The sample has fewer than 1,000,000 distinct CDR3 sequences; about a third are singletons. Their specific antigens are unknown. This specimen consisted of cultured CD8+ T cells from PBMCs, obtained from culture after CMV antigen stimulation. These receptors all come from a human donor in good health (CMV status not recorded). Some clones in this sample may be carry-over from other donors' samples.

This chain uses TRBV19 with TRBJ1-1; tentatively, D is TRBD1 (5 bases). Trimming left V 3 bases short and J 6 bases short, with 23 bases between. The germline V gene has CDR1 LNHDA and CDR2 SQIVND (reference sequence). The CDR3 length is 17 residues. CDR3 region: CASSITEEWGRRAEAFF. The CDR3 bases are TGTGCCAGTAGTATTACGGAAGAGTGGGGACGACGCGCTGAAGCTTTCTTT.

In this sample, this clonotype turned up a few times. The chain is built from TRBV12-3 or TRBV12-4 and TRBJ2-2, with 10 bases matching TRBD1. The CDR3 spans 17 residues. V shed 3 bases and J 6 bases; nucleotides not matched to a gene: 10. This chain's CDR3 is CASSLAGTGVGSGELFF. The CDR3 bases are TGTGCCAGCAGTTTGGCGGGGACAGGGGTCGGGTCCGGGGAGCTGTTTTTT.

This clonotype was seen a few times. This chain joins TRBV7-8 and TRBJ2-5; 10 bases are a match to TRBD1. V lost 5 bases, J lost 4 bases, and 7 bases stayed unmatched. The CDR3 loop spans 15 amino acids. In germline, CDR1 is SGHVS, CDR2 FQNEAQ. The CDR3 bases are TGTGCCAGCAGCGCATGGACAGGGGGAATAGAGACCCAGTACTTC. Translated: CASSAWTGGIETQYF.

This clonotype was observed a few times. The gene calls are TRBV27 and TRBJ2-1; 9 nucleotides agree with TRBD2. This CDR3 comprises 18 residues. Germline V CDR1 and CDR2: MNHEY, SMNVEV (reference sequence). J gave up 2 bases and V 2 bases, and 10 bases lay outside the gene matches. CDR3 nucleotides: TGTGCCAGCAGTTTACCTTCCGCGGGGGGGCTCCCCTACAATGAGCAGTTCTTC. It specifies CASSLPSAGGLPYNEQFF.

This clonotype was counted many times. The chain couples TRBV7-8 to TRBJ1-1; D not certain. Trimming took 1 base from V and 2 from J, leaving 8 bases between them. CDR3 length equals 14 residues. The germline CDR1 and CDR2 sequences are SGHVS and FQNEAQ. The CDR3 is CASSLGHLNTEAFF. Here the CDR3 DNA reads TGTGCCAGCAGCTTAGGACACCTTAACACTGAAGCTTTCTTT.

The chain recombines TRBV4-3 with TRBJ2-1, with 9 bases that match TRBD2. The V and J ends lost 2 bases and 4 bases, in that order; junction bases with no gene match: 6. Germline CDR1 LGHNA, CDR2 YSLEER. CDR3 length: 16 amino acids. CDR3 amino acids: CASSQSSGGTYNEQFF. CDR3 coding DNA: TGCGCCAGCAGCCAATCGAGCGGGGGGACTTACAATGAGCAGTTCTTC.

The chain uses TRBV25-1 and TRBJ1-1; D remains unclear. The CDR3 loop spans 13 amino acids. Per the germline V gene, CDR1 is MGHDK and CDR2 is SYGVNS. V was trimmed by 8 bases and J by 1 base, leaving 11 bases between them. The DNA of the CDR3 is TGTGCCAGCGGACGGAGAGAGAACACTGAAGCTTTCTTT. Its translation is CASGRRENTEAFF.

This clonotype appeared a single time. V gene TRBV2 combines with J gene TRBJ2-5, with D unresolved. Germline V gene data show CDR1 as SNHLY and CDR2 as FYNNEI. Trimming removed 1 base at V and 4 bases at J, with 13 bases between. CDR3 size: 15 residues. The CDR3 coding sequence is TGTGCCAGCAGTGAAGGGCTTATCCCCTCAGAGACCCAGTACTTC. It yields the protein CASSEGLIPSETQYF.

The chain employs TRBV6-6 and TRBJ2-2, with 9 bases identical to TRBD1. CDR3 length: 18 residues. After removal of 6 bases from V and 2 bases from J, the junction contained 13 bases not matched to a gene. Per the germline V gene, CDR1 is MNHNY and CDR2 is SVGAGI (reference sequence). This chain's CDR3 is CASRYLDRQGVNTGELFF. In DNA, the CDR3 is TGTGCCAGCAGATATCTAGATCGACAGGGGGTAAACACCGGGGAGCTGTTTTTT.

The table lists this clonotype with a few counts. The V and J genes are TRBV27 and TRBJ2-1; 7 bases are shared with TRBD2. V shed 5 bases and J 0 bases; nucleotides not matched to a gene: 4. Germline V CDR1 and CDR2: MNHEY, SMNVEV (reference sequence). The CDR3 covers 15 residues. The chain's CDR3 is CASSPIAGSYNEQFF. CDR3 nucleotides: TGTGCCAGCAGTCCAATAGCGGGCTCCTACAATGAGCAGTTCTTC.

Ten or more counts support this clonotype. This chain connects TRBV7-2 to TRBJ1-2; D call uncertain. CDR1 SGHTA and CDR2 FQGNSA come from the germline V gene. CDR3 length equals 15 residues. Trimming removed 1 base at V and 6 bases at J, with 15 bases between. For the CDR3, the DNA is TGTGCCAGCAGCTTAGGGTGGGGTTCAAGCGATGGCTACACCTTC. Translating gives CASSLGWGSSDGYTF.

This chain connects TRBV6-1 to TRBJ1-5; D gene unclear. The germline CDR1 and CDR2 sequences are MNHNS and SASEGT. V was clipped by 8 bases and J by 0 bases, with 11 bases between them. CDR3 size: 14 residues. This CDR3 reads CASGPVNSNQPQHF. DNA for the CDR3: TGTGCCAGCGGGCCAGTGAATAGCAATCAGCCCCAGCATTTT.

The chain is built from TRBV6-1 and TRBJ2-1; 8 nucleotides agree with TRBD2. The CDR3 runs 15 residues. Germline V gene lookup returns CDR1 MNHNS and CDR2 SASEGT. Germline trimming cut 7 bases from V and 10 bases from J; bases unmatched to any gene: 15. The CDR3 DNA follows: TGTGCCAGCAAGTGGGCTAGCGGGTCGCTTGAGGAGCAGTTCTTC. This encodes CASKWASGSLEEQFF.

Only a few counts were recorded for this clonotype. This rearrangement joins TRBV5-1 to TRBJ2-5; 10 nucleotides line up with TRBD2. CDR3 size: 15 residues. The V and J ends lost 5 bases and 2 bases, in that order; junction bases with no gene match: 6. Germline assignment: CDR1 SGHRS and CDR2 YFSETQ. CDR3 DNA: TGCGCCAGCAGATCTAAGCGGGGGGGGCAAGAGACCCAGTACTTC. Translated: CASRSKRGGQETQYF.

The rearrangement joins TRBV27 to TRBJ1-5; D remains ambiguous. Per germline, CDR1 MNHEY and CDR2 SMNVEV (reference sequence). V dropped 5 bases and J dropped 1 base, with 9 bases sitting between them. The CDR3 consists of 14 residues. The CDR3 nucleotides are TGTGCCAGCAGTAACGTCCAGAGCAATCAGCCCCAGCATTTT. This translates into CASSNVQSNQPQHF.

The DNA of the CDR3 is TGTGCCAGCAGCGCGCGGGGGACCTGGGAGACCCAGTACTTC. It translates to CASSARGTWETQYF. This rearrangement joins TRBV11-2 to TRBJ2-5, with 7 bases lining up with TRBD2. CDR1 and CDR2 (germline): SGHAT, FQNNGV. Trimming took 5 bases from V and 5 from J; bases not matched to a gene: 8. The CDR3 is 14 amino acids.

This sequence joins TRBV4-3 and TRBJ2-5, with D unclear. From germline, CDR1 is LGHNA and CDR2 YSLEER. This CDR3 contains 14 residues. V was pared by 0 bases and J by 5 bases, with 10 bases between. The CDR3 sequence is CASSQDWSEETQYF. The CDR3, as DNA: TGCGCCAGCAGCCAAGATTGGTCGGAGGAGACCCAGTACTTC.

The V gene is TRBV20-1, the J gene TRBJ2-5; TRBD2 agrees at 15 bases. The V and J ends lost 6 bases and 0 bases, in that order; junction bases with no gene match: 5. Germline values: CDR1 DFQATT, CDR2 SNEGSKA (reference sequence). This CDR3 is built from 16 residues. The CDR3 nucleotides read TGCAGTGCATGGACTAGCGGGGGGGGGAACCAAGAGACCCAGTACTTC. This translates into CSAWTSGGGNQETQYF.

This clonotype was found once. One junction end does not reproduce the germline sequence, and a read error may be involved. The chain couples TRBV27 to TRBJ2-7, with D uncertain. The germline CDR1 and CDR2 sequences are MNHEY and SMNVEV (reference sequence). The CDR3 sequence is 13 residues long. CDR3 residues: CASSFVGDVEQHF. DNA for the CDR3: TGTGCCAGCAGTTTTGTGGGCGACGTCGAGCAGCACTTC.

This clonotype was found many times. The chain is built from TRBV12-5 and TRBJ1-1; no reliable D call. Trimming pared 7 bases from V and 3 bases from J, leaving 12 bases between. CDR1 and CDR2 from the germline V gene are LGHNT and FRNRAP. This CDR3 region has 13 residues. In DNA form, the CDR3 reads TGTGCTAGTGATCCGTCCTGGGACACTGAAGCTTTCTTT. Protein sequence: CASDPSWDTEAFF.

The V and J genes are TRBV27 and TRBJ2-2; 8 bases agree with TRBD1. The CDR3 is made up of 17 amino acids. The junction had 11 bases not matched to a gene; V was cut back by 3 bases and J by 5 bases. Germline CDR1 MNHEY, CDR2 SMNVEV (reference sequence). Here the CDR3 DNA reads TGTGCCAGCAGTTTGCTGCAGACAGGGGATGGTACCGGGGAGCTGTTTTTT. Translated: CASSLLQTGDGTGELFF.

Notes on this clonotype: A much larger clone is a single base away; this may be a read error. CDR3 nucleotide sequence: TGTGCCAGCAGCCTAGCGGGGGACACAGGTACGCAGTATTTT. Its translation: CASSLAGDTGTQYF. This chain links TRBV7-2 with TRBJ2-3, with TRBD2 matching 10 bases. Germline V lookup: CDR1 SGHTA, CDR2 FQGNSA. This CDR3 spans 14 amino acids.

Comment on this clonotype: Possible read error: a much larger clone is one base away. The V and J genes are TRBV7-9 and TRBJ1-2; TRBD1 aligns across 7 bases. The CDR3 runs to 16 residues. The germline gives CDR1 SEHNR, CDR2 FQNEAQ (reference sequence). Here the CDR3 DNA reads TGTGCCGGCAGCTCCCGGGACAGCGGACGTTTTGTTGGCTACACCTTC. This encodes CAGSSRDSGRFVGYTF.

This clonotype was seen only a few times. CDR3 nucleotide sequence: TGTGCTAGTGCCTCGCGGGGGACATCCTACGAGCAGTACTTC. Protein: CASASRGTSYEQYF. The rearrangement links TRBV12-5 to TRBJ2-7; D is possibly TRBD2 (7 bases). The CDR3 extends over 14 amino acids. Trimming took off 7 bases at V and 1 base at J, with 14 bases between the two ends. CDR1 and CDR2 from the germline V gene are LGHNT and FRNRAP.

V gene TRBV7-9 combines with J gene TRBJ2-7, with D possibly called TRBD1 or TRBD2 (5 bases each). CDR3 length: 13 amino acids. The germline V gene has CDR1 SEHNR and CDR2 FQNEAQ (reference sequence). V was trimmed by 8 bases and J by 7 bases, leaving 18 bases between them. CDR3 region: CASGTTLGEEQYV. The CDR3 coding sequence is TGTGCCAGCGGGACCACACTGGGAGAAGAGCAGTACGTC.